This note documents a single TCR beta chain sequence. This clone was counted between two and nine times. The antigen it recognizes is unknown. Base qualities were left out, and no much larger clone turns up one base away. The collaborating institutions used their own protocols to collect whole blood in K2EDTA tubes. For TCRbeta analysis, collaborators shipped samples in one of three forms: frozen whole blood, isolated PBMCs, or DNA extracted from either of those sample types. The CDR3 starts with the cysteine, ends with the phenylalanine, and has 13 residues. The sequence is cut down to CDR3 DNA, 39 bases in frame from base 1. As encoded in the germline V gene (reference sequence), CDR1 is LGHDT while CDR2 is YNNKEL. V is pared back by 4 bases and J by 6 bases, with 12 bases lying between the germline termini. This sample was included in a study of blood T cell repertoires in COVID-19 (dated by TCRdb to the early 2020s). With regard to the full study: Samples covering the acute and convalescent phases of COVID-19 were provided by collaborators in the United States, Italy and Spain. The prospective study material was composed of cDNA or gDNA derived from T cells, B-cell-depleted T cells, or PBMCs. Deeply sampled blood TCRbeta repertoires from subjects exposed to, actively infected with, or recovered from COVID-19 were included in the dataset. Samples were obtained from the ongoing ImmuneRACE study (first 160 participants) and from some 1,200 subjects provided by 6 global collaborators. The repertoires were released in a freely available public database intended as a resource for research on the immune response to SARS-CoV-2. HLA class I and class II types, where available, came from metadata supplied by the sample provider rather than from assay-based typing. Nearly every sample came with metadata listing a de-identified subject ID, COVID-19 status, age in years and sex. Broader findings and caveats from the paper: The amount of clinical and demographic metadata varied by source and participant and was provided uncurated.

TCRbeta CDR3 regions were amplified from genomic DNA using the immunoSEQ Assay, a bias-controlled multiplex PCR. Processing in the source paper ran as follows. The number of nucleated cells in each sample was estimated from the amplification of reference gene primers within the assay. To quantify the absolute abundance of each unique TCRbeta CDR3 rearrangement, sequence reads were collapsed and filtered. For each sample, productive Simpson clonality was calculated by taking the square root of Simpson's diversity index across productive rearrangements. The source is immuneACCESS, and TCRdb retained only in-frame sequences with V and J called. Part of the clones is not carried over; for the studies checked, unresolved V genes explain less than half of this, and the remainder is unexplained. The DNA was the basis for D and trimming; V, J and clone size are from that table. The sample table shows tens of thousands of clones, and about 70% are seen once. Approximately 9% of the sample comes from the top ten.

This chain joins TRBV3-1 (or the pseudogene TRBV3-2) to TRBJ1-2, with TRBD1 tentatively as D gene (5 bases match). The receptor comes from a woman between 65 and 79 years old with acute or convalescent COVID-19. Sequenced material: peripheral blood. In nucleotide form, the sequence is TGTGCCAGCAGCCCGATGGGGGAGGATGGCTACACCTTC. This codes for CASSPMGEDGYTF.